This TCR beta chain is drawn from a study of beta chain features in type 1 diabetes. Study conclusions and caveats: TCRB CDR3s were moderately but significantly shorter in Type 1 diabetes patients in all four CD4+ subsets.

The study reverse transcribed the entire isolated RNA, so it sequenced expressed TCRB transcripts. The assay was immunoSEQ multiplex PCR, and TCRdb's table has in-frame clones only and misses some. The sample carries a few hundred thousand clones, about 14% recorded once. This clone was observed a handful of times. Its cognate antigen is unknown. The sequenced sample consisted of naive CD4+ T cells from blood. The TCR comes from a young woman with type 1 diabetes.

The CDR3 loop is CASSLDRLQETQYF. CDR3 bases: TGTGCCAGCAGCTTGGACAGACTCCAAGAGACCCAGTACTTC. The chain couples TRBV13 to TRBJ2-5; weak D call: TRBD1 (6 bases). The CDR3 extends over 14 amino acids. Looked up from germline, CDR1 is PRHDT and CDR2 is FYEKMQ (reference sequence). V was shortened by 3 bases and J by 1 base, with 9 bases between the two germline ends.